This T cell receptor (beta chain) was retrieved from a study of T cell responses to AZD1222 COVID-19 vaccine. Findings and limits, study-wide: Vaccine-associated CD4 TCRs spanned spike, dominant at 160-218 and 743-854.

Remarks on this clone: The antigen remains unidentified.

Pooling of second doses given at about 4 or about 12 weeks was done. From germline, CDR1 is MNHEY and CDR2 SVGAGI. The CDR3 totals 16 residues. V was cut by 4 bases and J by 0 bases, with 13 bases left in between. The method was immunoSEQ multiplex PCR; TCRdb's version includes in-frame clones alone and lacks a portion of them. The sample holds 150,000 to 200,000 clones, 85% to 95% seen once. The source is an adult who received the AZD1222 COVID-19 vaccine. The gene calls are TRBV6-5 and TRBJ1-3, with D possibly matching TRBD1 (5 bases). Sequencing was performed on peripheral blood, taken 28 days after the second AZD1222 dose. In nucleotides, the CDR3 is TGTGCCAGCAGTTTCTCGGGACTGAGCTCTGGAAACACCATATATTTT. Encoded protein: CASSFSGLSSGNTIYF.